Listed below are T cell receptor beta chains from one sample, sequenced in a study of blood T cell repertoires in COVID-19. Measured with immunoSEQ multiplex PCR; TCRdb has only the in-frame clones, and not every one. The top ten hold 4.8% of the sample, which has approximately 94,000 clones, 88% seen once. Sample: peripheral blood. Every receptor here comes from a woman older than 75 with active COVID-19. The CDR3 runs from the conserved cysteine through the conserved F or W. D genes are given only for firm matches. The size entry is marked missing in some rows and otherwise reads once, few, many or a size class.

TRBV7-3	-	15	TRBJ2-2	TRBD1	CASSSGTANTGELFF	TGTGCCAGCAGCTCGGGGACAGCGAACACCGGGGAGCTGTTTTTT
TRBV11-2	-	16	TRBJ2-1	TRBD1	CASSLAGRGTGNEQFF	TGTGCCAGCAGCTTAGCGGGCAGGGGGACAGGGAATGAGCAGTTCTTC
TRBV21-1	-	15	TRBJ2-5	-	CASSKEAPTSGSQYF	TGTGCCAGCAGCAAAGAGGCTCCGACTAGCGGGAGTCAGTACTTC
TRBV18	-	14	TRBJ1-4	-	CASSRDGAYEKLFF	TGTGCCAGCTCGCGGGACGGAGCATATGAAAAACTGTTTTTT
TRBV6-2/TRBV6-3	-	17	TRBJ1-5	TRBD1	CASSYRRGQGAWQPQHF	TGTGCCAGCAGTTACCGTCGGGGACAGGGGGCATGGCAGCCCCAGCATTTT
TRBV5-1	-	14	TRBJ2-7	TRBD1	CASSSTGANYEQYF	TGCGCCAGCAGCTCGACAGGGGCCAACTACGAGCAGTACTTC
TRBV4-3	-	21	TRBJ1-1	-	CASSQDLIPLRLGSKNTEAFF	TGCGCCAGCAGCCAAGATCTCATCCCTCTCCGATTGGGCAGCAAGAACACTGAAGCTTTCTTT
TRBV6-6	-	14	TRBJ1-2	-	CASSYRTIDGGYTF	TGTGCCAGCAGTTATCGGACTATTGACGGTGGCTACACCTTC
TRBV19	-	16	TRBJ2-7	-	CASSRGSGTGAYEQYF	TGTGCCAGTAGTAGGGGATCCGGGACGGGAGCCTACGAGCAGTACTTC
TRBV11-2	few	17	TRBJ2-1	TRBD2	CASSLVGTSGSGNEQFF	TGTGCCAGCAGCTTAGTGGGGACTAGCGGTTCGGGGAATGAGCAGTTCTTC
TRBV18	-	17	TRBJ1-5	-	CASSPSPRTGKDQPQHF	TGTGCCAGCTCACCCAGTCCTCGGACGGGGAAAGATCAGCCCCAGCATTTT
TRBV7-2	-	17	TRBJ2-1	-	CASSLATVLMPYNEQFF	TGTGCCAGCAGCTTAGCCACGGTATTGATGCCCTACAATGAGCAGTTCTTC
TRBV3-1/TRBV3-2	-	16	TRBJ2-3	TRBD2	CASSQERAGGGDTQYF	TGTGCCAGCAGCCAAGAAAGGGCGGGAGGAGGGGATACGCAGTATTTT
TRBV7-8	-	18	TRBJ2-3	TRBD2	CASSPLLVAGGYTDTQYF	TGTGCCAGCAGCCCCCTCCTAGTAGCGGGAGGTTACACAGATACGCAGTATTTT
TRBV3-1/TRBV3-2	-	14	TRBJ2-5	-	CASSQEPAGETQYF	TGTGCCAGCAGCCAAGAACCAGCGGGAGAGACCCAGTACTTC
TRBV7-3	-	14	TRBJ2-2	-	CASSLIQGAGELFF	TGTGCCAGCAGCTTAATCCAGGGCGCCGGGGAGCTGTTTTTT
TRBV6-6	-	11	TRBJ2-5	-	CASRGRETQYF	TGTGCCAGCCGAGGGCGAGAGACCCAGTACTTC
TRBV28	-	13	TRBJ2-4	TRBD1	CASSQQGSNIQYF	TGTGCCAGCAGCCAACAGGGGAGCAACATTCAGTACTTC
TRBV18	-	15	TRBJ1-1	-	CASSPAQAGNTEAFF	TGTGCCAGCTCACCCGCCCAGGCAGGTAACACTGAAGCTTTCTTT
TRBV6-5	-	14	TRBJ2-1	TRBD2	CASAAGGPLNEQFF	TGTGCCAGCGCAGCGGGAGGGCCTCTCAATGAGCAGTTCTTC
TRBV29-1	-	13	TRBJ1-2	TRBD1	CSVPDRVGYGYTF	TGCAGCGTTCCGGACAGGGTGGGATATGGCTACACCTTC
TRBV28	-	14	TRBJ2-1	-	CASTGVSSYNEQFF	TGTGCCAGCACGGGGGTAAGCTCCTACAATGAGCAGTTCTTC
TRBV19	-	12	TRBJ1-2	-	CASKARAGGYTF	TGTGCCAGTAAGGCCAGAGCGGGCGGCTACACCTTC
TRBV6-1	-	14	TRBJ2-5	-	CASSELAYQETQYF	TGTGCCAGCAGTGAACTAGCGTACCAAGAGACCCAGTACTTC
TRBV18	-	17	TRBJ1-1	-	CASSPDAGELGDTEAFF	TGTGCCAGCTCACCAGACGCAGGGGAGCTTGGGGACACTGAAGCTTTCTTT
TRBV6-7	-	21	TRBJ1-5	TRBD1	CASRPTSRDRGPRRSNQPQHF	TGTGCCAGCAGACCCACATCCAGGGACAGGGGTCCCAGGAGATCCAATCAGCCCCAGCATTTT
TRBV7-8	-	23	TRBJ2-5	TRBD2	CASSPLRPRRMASGRADQETQYF	TGTGCCAGCAGCCCCCTCAGGCCCCGGCGGATGGCTAGCGGGAGGGCTGACCAAGAGACCCAGTACTTC
TRBV20-1	-	13	TRBJ2-7	-	CSASYAGYYEQYF	TGCAGTGCTAGTTATGCGGGGTATTACGAGCAGTACTTC
TRBV5-8	once	16	TRBJ2-3	-	CASSLGFGTSTDTQYF	TGTGCCAGCAGCTTGGGTTTTGGGACATCCACAGATACGCAGTATTTT
TRBV23-1	-	14	TRBJ2-7	TRBD1	CASTKDRGTYEQYF	TGCGCCAGCACCAAAGACAGGGGCACCTACGAGCAGTACTTC
TRBV7-2	-	15	TRBJ2-2	-	CASSPGWRVTGELFF	TGTGCCAGCAGCCCCGGGTGGAGAGTCACCGGGGAGCTGTTTTTT
TRBV7-2	-	16	TRBJ1-5	-	CASSFRDWGGGQPQHF	TGTGCCAGCAGCTTCCGGGACTGGGGCGGTGGTCAGCCCCAGCATTTT
TRBV21-1	-	17	TRBJ2-7	-	CASSKGLGAGDLREQYF	TGTGCCAGCAGCAAAGGGCTAGGGGCAGGGGACCTACGCGAGCAGTACTTC
TRBV11-3	-	11	TRBJ2-7	-	CASSYRCEQYF	TGTGCCAGCAGCTACCGGTGCGAGCAGTACTTC
TRBV10-3	-	15	TRBJ1-5	-	CAISQVDKSNQPQHF	TGTGCCATCAGTCAAGTCGACAAAAGCAATCAGCCCCAGCATTTT
TRBV18	few	14	TRBJ2-7	-	CASSGDTSSAEQYF	TGTGCCAGCTCAGGGGACACCTCGTCCGCCGAGCAGTACTTC
TRBV18	once	15	TRBJ2-2	-	CASSVNSGNTGELFF	TGTGCCAGCTCAGTGAATAGCGGGAACACCGGGGAGCTGTTTTTT
TRBV6-5	-	15	TRBJ2-5	TRBD1	CASSYDRDKAETQYF	TGTGCCAGCAGTTATGACAGGGATAAAGCAGAGACCCAGTACTTC
TRBV28	-	15	TRBJ1-6	TRBD1	CASSTSRDRDSPLHF	TGTGCCAGCAGTACGTCCCGGGACAGGGATTCACCCCTCCACTTT
TRBV2	-	15	TRBJ2-5	TRBD2	CASAVQSRGGETQYF	TGTGCCAGCGCCGTGCAGTCGCGGGGGGGAGAGACCCAGTACTTC
TRBV19	-	16	TRBJ2-3	-	CASSIRDNPSTDTQYF	TGTGCCAGTAGTATCAGAGACAACCCTAGCACAGATACGCAGTATTTT
TRBV11-1	-	14	TRBJ2-5	-	CASSLRRAGETQYF	TGTGCCAGCAGCTTACGCAGGGCAGGCGAGACCCAGTACTTC
TRBV4-2	-	17	TRBJ2-2	TRBD2	CASSRVLAGVDTGELFF	TGTGCCAGCAGCCGTGTCTTAGCGGGAGTAGACACCGGGGAGCTGTTTTTT
TRBV11-2	-	11	TRBJ2-7	TRBD2	CASTIGGDQRF	TGTGCCAGCACCATCGGGGGGGACCAGAGGTTC
TRBV6-4	-	15	TRBJ2-7	TRBD2	CASSDERLATHEQYF	TGTGCCAGCAGTGACGAGAGACTAGCGACCCACGAGCAGTACTTC
TRBV11-2	-	16	TRBJ2-7	TRBD1	CASSLDRGTGLNEQYF	TGTGCCAGCAGCTTAGATCGCGGGACAGGGTTGAACGAGCAGTACTTC
TRBV19	-	17	TRBJ2-1	TRBD2	CASSSRIRLAGNNEQFF	TGTGCCAGTAGTAGTCGAATTCGGCTAGCGGGGAACAATGAGCAGTTCTTC
TRBV2	-	14	TRBJ1-1	-	CASRPRYMNTEAFF	TGTGCCAGCAGGCCTAGATACATGAACACTGAAGCTTTCTTT